One and the same sample provided the 30 T cell receptor beta chains below, sequenced in a study of PD-1 blockade in mismatch repair-deficient tumors. The method was immunoSEQ multiplex PCR; TCRdb's version includes in-frame clones alone and lacks a portion of them. The table lists over 30,000 clones, over 80% of them singletons, with 3% to 4% in the top ten. Specimen: PBMCs, collected roughly 6 weeks after starting pembrolizumab. The receptors here all came from an adult with mismatch repair-deficient cancer.

The CDR3 DNA follows: TGTGCCAGCGGACAGGGTGGTTTAGGTGAGCAGTTCTTC. It yields the protein CASGQGGLGEQFF. This chain joins TRBV18 and TRBJ2-1; 8 nucleotides line up with TRBD1. Germline V CDR1 and CDR2: KGHSH, LQKENI. The CDR3 runs 13 residues. J lost 9 bases, V lost 8 bases, and 9 bases had no gene match.

The chain combines TRBV15 with TRBJ2-1, with TRBD2 as a possible D gene (6 bases). The V end was cut by 1 base, the J end by 9 bases, with 13 bases between. The CDR3 extends over 14 amino acids. CDR1 and CDR2 from the germline V gene are LNHNV and YYDKDF (reference sequence). This CDR3 reads CATSRGIGSLEQFF. The CDR3 nucleotides are TGTGCCACCAGCAGAGGGATCGGGAGTCTTGAGCAGTTCTTC.

The chain is built from TRBV27 and TRBJ2-7; D ambiguous. Germline CDR1 is MNHEY and CDR2 is SMNVEV (reference sequence). Trimming removed 0 bases from V and 6 bases from J, with 6 bases in between. The CDR3 is 12 amino acids. The CDR3 region is CASSLSVSEQYF. CDR3 nucleotide sequence: TGTGCCAGCAGTTTATCAGTCAGCGAGCAGTACTTC.

In this sample, this clone is medium-sized. The chain is built from TRBV5-1 and TRBJ2-7; 8 bases are a match to TRBD2. The junction had 6 bases not matched to a gene; V was cut back by 0 bases and J by 4 bases. CDR1 SGHRS and CDR2 YFSETQ come from the germline V gene. The length of the CDR3 is 15 residues. The CDR3 loop is CASSLVPGGEYEQYF. The CDR3 DNA reads as TGCGCCAGCAGCTTGGTTCCGGGAGGGGAATACGAGCAGTACTTC.

The chain is built from TRBV6-6 and TRBJ2-1; D is perhaps TRBD2 (6 bases). Germline CDR1 is MNHNY and CDR2 is SVGAGI (reference sequence). V was trimmed by 2 bases and J by 0 bases, leaving 8 bases between them. The length of the CDR3 is 15 residues. The DNA for the CDR3 is TGTGCCAGCAGTTACGCGGGGAGCTCCTACAATGAGCAGTTCTTC. This translates into CASSYAGSSYNEQFF.

V usage is TRBV5-4 and J usage is TRBJ2-1, with D perhaps matching TRBD2 (6 bases). Trimming took off 4 bases at V and 8 bases at J, with 16 bases between the two ends. This CDR3 contains 14 residues. The V gene's germline CDR1 is SGHNT and CDR2 YYREEE (reference sequence). CDR3 bases: TGTGCCAGCAGCCCTGGGAGGAGGTATGATGAGCAGTTCTTC. Amino acids: CASSPGRRYDEQFF.

The rearrangement joins TRBV27 to TRBJ2-3; TRBD2 aligns across 9 bases. The CDR3 covers 15 residues. Trimming at V came to 5 bases and at J to 1 base, leaving 4 bases not matched to a gene. CDR1 and CDR2 (germline): MNHEY, SMNVEV (reference sequence). The CDR3 sequence: CASSPRTSGTDTQYF. Here the CDR3 DNA reads TGTGCCAGCAGTCCCCGGACTAGCGGCACAGATACGCAGTATTTT.

About this clone: The junction departs from germline at one end; a sequencing error may be responsible. The rearrangement links TRBV5-1 to TRBJ2-7; 11 bases agree with TRBD1. Germline V lookup: CDR1 SGHRS, CDR2 YFSETQ. The CDR3 runs 15 residues. In DNA, the CDR3 is TGCGCCAGCAGATTGGGACAGGGGGTATCCTACGAGCAGTACTTC. Its protein is CASRLGQGVSYEQYF.

A few counts support this clone. V usage is TRBV19 and J usage is TRBJ2-7; 12 nucleotides match TRBD2. V lost 6 bases, J lost 3 bases, and 6 bases stayed unmatched. CDR1 and CDR2 (germline): LNHDA, SQIVND (reference sequence). This CDR3 is built from 15 residues. CDR3 sequence: CASSSGTSGLYEQYF. The DNA for the CDR3 is TGTGCCAGTAGCTCCGGGACTAGCGGGCTCTACGAGCAGTACTTC.

This clone was seen once. This sequence joins TRBV7-3 and TRBJ2-1, with a weak D call TRBD2 (7 bases). The V and J ends lost 2 bases and 7 bases respectively, with 24 bases between them. CDR3 length equals 18 residues. Germline loops: CDR1 SGHTA, CDR2 FQGTGA. The CDR3 DNA sequence: TGTGCCAGCAGCTTACGGGGGGCGGGGTACGCCCTAGGGAATGAGCAGTTCTTC. It yields the protein CASSLRGAGYALGNEQFF.

The chain links TRBV15 to TRBJ1-4, with D unresolved. CDR3 length: 15 amino acids. V shed 0 bases and J shed 8 bases, with 13 bases lying between them. CDR1 and CDR2 from the germline V gene are LNHNV and YYDKDF (reference sequence). The CDR3 DNA reads as TGTGCCACCAGCAGAGATGCATCCACGGAGGAAAAACTGTTTTTT. As protein: CATSRDASTEEKLFF.

The gene calls are TRBV5-4 and TRBJ2-4; TRBD1 agrees at 8 bases. In germline, CDR1 is SGHNT, CDR2 YYREEE (reference sequence). Trimming cost V 1 base and J 8 bases; bases outside gene matches: 5. The CDR3 runs 14 residues. As DNA, the CDR3 is TGTGCCAGCAGCTTGCAGACAGGGGTGGACATTCAGTACTTC. The encoded protein is CASSLQTGVDIQYF.

The chain employs TRBV28 and TRBJ2-1, with D tentatively TRBD2 (6 bases). CDR1 MDHEN and CDR2 SYDVKM come from the germline V gene. The CDR3 spans 15 residues. V lost 6 bases, J lost 2 bases, and 14 bases lay in between. The CDR3 sequence: CASRPSGQAYNEQFF. DNA for the CDR3: TGTGCCAGCAGGCCAAGCGGGCAGGCCTACAATGAGCAGTTCTTC.

The rearrangement joins TRBV19 to TRBJ2-5; 9 bases are a match to TRBD2. Germline lookup yields CDR1 LNHDA and CDR2 SQIVND (reference sequence). V lost 4 bases to trimming and J lost 8 bases; unmatched junction nucleotides: 8. The CDR3 has 14 amino acids. Here the CDR3 DNA reads TGTGCCAGTAGTACTTCCGCGGGAGGGCCAACCCAGTACTTC. This sequence encodes CASSTSAGGPTQYF.

V gene TRBV27 combines with J gene TRBJ2-7; 10 nucleotides agree with TRBD2. There are 14 residues in the CDR3. The J segment lost 4 bases and the V segment lost 8 bases, leaving 8 bases of the junction unmatched. From germline, CDR1 is MNHEY and CDR2 SMNVEV (reference sequence). DNA for the CDR3: TGTGCCAGCTGGCCTAGCGGGAGAGGGTACGAGCAGTACTTC. Its translation is CASWPSGRGYEQYF.

This chain connects TRBV7-9 to TRBJ1-1; TRBD1 matches at 7 bases. Germline values: CDR1 SEHNR, CDR2 FQNEAQ (reference sequence). The CDR3 loop spans 11 amino acids. J gave up 6 bases and V 7 bases, and 2 bases lay outside the gene matches. CDR3 residues: CASTDRAEAFF. The DNA for the CDR3 is TGTGCCAGCACCGACAGGGCTGAAGCTTTCTTT.

The table lists this clone with a few counts. The junction does not match germline at one end; this may be a read error. This CDR3 is CASSYTGEETQYF. CDR3 DNA: TGTGCTAGCAGCTACACTGGAGAGGAGACCCAGTACTTC. The chain employs TRBV7-7 and TRBJ2-5; D call uncertain. Germline V CDR1 and CDR2: SSHAT, FNYEAQ (reference sequence). This CDR3 is 13 amino acids long.

V is TRBV5-4 and J is TRBJ1-5; D is unresolved. The CDR3 extends over 13 amino acids. From germline, CDR1 is SGHNT and CDR2 YYREEE (reference sequence). V was shortened by 1 base and J by 4 bases, with 6 bases between the two germline ends. DNA for the CDR3: TGTGCCAGCAGCTTGAATCCGAATCAGCCCCAGCATTTT. This sequence encodes CASSLNPNQPQHF.

By share, this clone ranks as medium-sized. This chain uses TRBV6-4 with TRBJ1-2, with 9 bases matching TRBD1. Germline V gene lookup returns CDR1 MRHNA and CDR2 SNTAGT. This CDR3 is 15 amino acids long. J lost 8 bases, V lost 2 bases, and 9 bases had no gene match. The CDR3 here is CASSDTGQGVRGYTF. The CDR3 bases are TGTGCCAGCAGTGACACGGGACAGGGAGTTCGAGGCTACACCTTC.

The rearrangement links TRBV27 to TRBJ2-4; a possible D gene is TRBD2 (6 bases). With 6 bases removed from V and 2 bases from J, the gap between germline ends came to 14 bases. CDR3 length equals 15 residues. Germline-derived CDR1 and CDR2 are MNHEY and SMNVEV (reference sequence). The CDR3 nucleotides are TGTGCCAGCAGCAATCTAGCGAGGACCAAAAACATTCAGTACTTC. Translated: CASSNLARTKNIQYF.

The chain has TRBV18 and TRBJ2-1, with no clear D. Looked up from germline, CDR1 is KGHSH and CDR2 is LQKENI. Trimming took off 0 bases at V and 0 bases at J, with 3 bases between the two ends. The CDR3 length is 14 residues. The CDR3 region has the DNA TGTGCCAGCTCACCACCGAGCTCCTACAATGAGCAGTTCTTC. Translated: CASSPPSSYNEQFF.

The J gene is TRBJ2-1, the V gene TRBV5-4, with 10 bases that match TRBD2. The CDR3 runs 16 residues. The V segment lost 4 bases and the J segment 10 bases; nucleotides outside the gene matches: 14. Germline loops: CDR1 SGHNT, CDR2 YYREEE (reference sequence). The CDR3 nucleotides read TGTGCCAGCAGCGAGTTCTTAGCGGGGGGCTTCGGGGAGCAGTTCTTC. Protein product: CASSEFLAGGFGEQFF.

The chain combines TRBV6-6 with TRBJ2-7; weak D call: TRBD2 (6 bases). Trimming removed 8 bases at V and 7 bases at J, with 12 bases between. CDR3 length: 11 residues. The germline V gene has CDR1 MNHNY and CDR2 SVGAGI (reference sequence). For the CDR3, the DNA is TGTGCCAGCTCGGGAGTCGGTGAGCAGTACTTC. Its protein is CASSGVGEQYF.

The chain employs TRBV19 and TRBJ2-3; perhaps TRBD2 as D (8 bases). Germline CDR1 LNHDA, CDR2 SQIVND (reference sequence). The CDR3 covers 17 residues. Trimming removed 8 bases from V and 3 bases from J, with 24 bases in between. The DNA of the CDR3 is TGTGCCAGTCGAAGAAATAGGGGGCCGGGAGGGACAGATACGCAGTATTTT. Translating it yields CASRRNRGPGGTDTQYF.

This clone is judged medium-sized. V usage is TRBV10-3 and J usage is TRBJ1-1, with 8 bases that match TRBD1. The CDR3 covers 15 residues. The V and J ends lost 6 bases and 0 bases, in that order; junction bases with no gene match: 6. Germline V CDR1 and CDR2: ENHRY, SYGVKD. Written as DNA, the CDR3 is TGTGCCATCAGAGGACAGGGATTAATGAACACTGAAGCTTTCTTT. It yields the protein CAIRGQGLMNTEAFF.

The chain links TRBV23-1 to TRBJ2-7; D unclear. TRBV23-1 falls under the ORF class, with uncertain function. V was shortened by 0 bases and J by 0 bases, with 12 bases between the two germline ends. The CDR3 has 16 amino acids. CDR3 amino acids: CASSQSLRHISYEQYF. Written as DNA, the CDR3 is TGCGCCAGCAGTCAATCTCTCCGACACATCTCCTACGAGCAGTACTTC.

This clone was picked up one time. This chain links TRBV7-9 with TRBJ2-1; D is unresolved. The germline gives CDR1 SEHNR, CDR2 FQNEAQ (reference sequence). Trimming pared 5 bases from V and 0 bases from J, leaving 14 bases between. The CDR3 contains 16 residues. CDR3 loop: CASSQMERSSYNEQFF. In DNA, the CDR3 is TGTGCCAGCAGCCAAATGGAGAGGAGCTCCTACAATGAGCAGTTCTTC.

This chain connects TRBV5-1 to TRBJ2-4; TRBD2 aligns across 11 bases. The J segment lost 2 bases and the V segment lost 3 bases, leaving 13 bases of the junction unmatched. Germline values: CDR1 SGHRS, CDR2 YFSETQ. The CDR3 runs 19 residues. As DNA, the CDR3 is TGCGCCAGCAGCTCCCCGGCCCAACTAGCGGGAGAGACCAAAAACATTCAGTACTTC. Protein product: CASSSPAQLAGETKNIQYF.

J is TRBJ2-7 and V is TRBV30; TRBD1 might be the D (6 bases). Trimming pared 0 bases from V and 2 bases from J, leaving 8 bases between. The CDR3 has 13 residues. CDR1 and CDR2 (germline): GTSNPN, SVGIG (reference sequence). CDR3 sequence reads: CAWSVWGPYEQYF. DNA for the CDR3: TGTGCCTGGAGTGTTTGGGGGCCCTACGAGCAGTACTTC.

The gene calls are TRBV5-1 and TRBJ1-5; weak D call: TRBD1 (6 bases). V dropped 0 bases and J dropped 3 bases, with 10 bases sitting between them. CDR1 and CDR2 from the germline V gene are SGHRS and YFSETQ. There are 15 residues in the CDR3. CDR3 sequence reads: CASSLVPGVNQPQHF. The CDR3 nucleotides read TGCGCCAGCAGCTTGGTCCCAGGGGTCAATCAGCCCCAGCATTTT.